These 21 T cell receptor beta chains were sequenced from one sample in a study of blood T cell repertoires in COVID-19. The repertoire was sequenced with immunoSEQ multiplex PCR; TCRdb's copy has only in-frame clones and lacks some. The sample holds 150,000 or so clones; approximately 78% are singletons and the top ten take 5.5% to 7%. Sequencing was done on a sample of PBMCs or T cells enriched from blood (not recorded which). Every receptor here comes from a woman between 50 and 59 years old who had recovered from COVID-19.

V usage is TRBV5-1 and J usage is TRBJ1-4; D possibly corresponds to TRBD1 (5 bases). The germline CDR1 and CDR2 sequences are SGHRS and YFSETQ. This CDR3 contains 14 residues. Trimming left V 2 bases short and J 4 bases short, with 9 bases between. This CDR3 reads CASSLGDSNEKLFF. CDR3 in DNA: TGCGCCAGCAGCTTAGGTGACAGTAATGAAAAACTGTTTTTT.

This clone occurred once. The chain's CDR3 is CASSLDQGSGTDTQYF. As DNA, the CDR3 is TGTGCCAGCAGCTTAGATCAAGGCAGCGGCACAGATACGCAGTATTTT. The V call is TRBV11-2, the J call TRBJ2-3; D gene uncertain. The CDR3 covers 16 residues. Trimming took off 0 bases at V and 1 base at J, with 11 bases between the two ends. Germline V gives CDR1 SGHAT, CDR2 FQNNGV.

Written as DNA, the CDR3 is TGTGCCAGCAGCTCAGGGACTAGCGGGGGGGTTCGAGATACGCAGTATTTT. This encodes CASSSGTSGGVRDTQYF. V and J are TRBV7-2 and TRBJ2-3, with TRBD2 matching over 16 bases. The CDR3 covers 17 residues. Germline-derived CDR1 and CDR2 are SGHTA and FQGNSA. The V and J ends lost 4 bases and 5 bases, in that order; junction bases with no gene match: 6.

The V and J genes are TRBV12-3 or TRBV12-4 and TRBJ2-7; perhaps TRBD1 as D (6 bases). The CDR3 is 12 residues long. V lost 5 bases and J lost 6, with 11 bases in between. The CDR3 DNA is TGTGCCAGCAGTCCGCTAGGGGGCGAGCAGTACTTC. Translating it yields CASSPLGGEQYF.

V is TRBV20-1 and J is TRBJ1-2; perhaps TRBD1 as D (5 bases). CDR1 is DFQATT, CDR2 SNEGSKA, per germline (reference sequence). Trimming shortened V by 3 bases and J by 4 bases, and 12 bases separated the two germline ends. This CDR3 is built from 13 residues. The DNA of the CDR3 is TGCAGTGCTAGTGCTACAGGTTTCTATGGCTACACCTTC. Translated: CSASATGFYGYTF.

The genes are TRBV7-9 and TRBJ2-6; D possibly corresponds to TRBD2 (5 bases). V was cut by 0 bases and J by 0 bases, with 12 bases left in between. Germline V gene data show CDR1 as SEHNR and CDR2 as FQNEAQ (reference sequence). The length of the CDR3 is 18 residues. As DNA, the CDR3 is TGTGCCAGCAGCTTAGCACTTGAAGGGAGCTCTGGGGCCAACGTCCTGACTTTC. Translation gives CASSLALEGSSGANVLTF. Drawing the rest from reference TRBV7-9 and TRBJ2-6, the complete variable domain is DTGVSQNPRHKITKRGQNVTFRCDPISEHNRLYWYRQTLGQGPEFLTYFQNEAQLEKSRLLSDRFSAERPKGSFSTLEIQRTEQGDSAMYLCASSLALEGSSGANVLTFGAGSRLTVL.

The rearrangement uses TRBV5-1 and TRBJ1-6, with 8 positions matching TRBD1. The germline V gene encodes CDR1 SGHRS and CDR2 YFSETQ. The ends lost 4 bases at V and 9 bases at J; junction bases unmatched: 6. The CDR3 is 14 residues long. CDR3 sequence: CASSPGQGSSPLHF. The CDR3, as DNA: TGCGCCAGCAGCCCCGGACAGGGTTCTTCACCCCTCCACTTT.

V is TRBV10-3 and J is TRBJ2-1, with 12 bases lining up with TRBD2. From germline, CDR1 is ENHRY and CDR2 SYGVKD. This CDR3 is built from 16 residues. Losses at the gene ends were 6 bases for V and 5 bases for J; bases not matched to a gene: 8. DNA for the CDR3: TGTGCCATCAGGGGCACTAGCGGGGGGCCAAACAATGAGCAGTTCTTC. This gives the protein CAIRGTSGGPNNEQFF.

The V call is TRBV29-1, the J call TRBJ1-1; D is possibly TRBD1 (6 bases). The germline CDR1 and CDR2 sequences are SQVTM and ANQGSEA. V lost 7 bases to trimming and J lost 4 bases, with 19 bases between them. There are 14 residues in the CDR3. The CDR3 DNA sequence: TGCAGCGCCCAGACAGGACCCATGGGCACTGAAGCTTTCTTT. Protein sequence: CSAQTGPMGTEAFF.

V and J are TRBV19 and TRBJ1-1, with D unclear. The CDR3 contains 15 residues. Germline-derived CDR1 and CDR2 are LNHDA and SQIVND (reference sequence). Between the trimmed V and J ends, which lost 5 bases and 0 bases, there was a span of 13 bases. CDR3 sequence reads: CASSGRNSVNTEAFF. The CDR3 bases are TGTGCCAGTAGTGGCCGCAACAGTGTGAACACTGAAGCTTTCTTT.

J is TRBJ1-6 and V is TRBV2; TRBD1 matches 7 bases. This CDR3 contains 16 residues. Trimming took 7 bases from V and 4 from J; bases not matched to a gene: 10. Germline CDR1 reads SNHLY; CDR2 reads FYNNEI. CDR3 loop: CASTSSAQGYNSPLHF. For the CDR3, the DNA is TGTGCCAGCACCTCTTCAGCACAGGGGTATAATTCACCCCTCCACTTT.

The V and J genes are TRBV2 and TRBJ1-5; maybe TRBD1 (6 bases). The V end was cut by 4 bases, the J end by 8 bases, with 12 bases between. The length of the CDR3 is 13 residues. The germline V gene has CDR1 SNHLY and CDR2 FYNNEI. The CDR3 here is CASSVERTEPQHF. The CDR3 DNA is TGTGCCAGCAGTGTCGAGAGGACAGAGCCCCAGCATTTT.

CDR3 region: CASSLSSNSYEQYF. Written as DNA, the CDR3 is TGTGCCAGCAGTTTAAGTAGCAACTCCTACGAGCAGTACTTC. This rearrangement joins TRBV27 to TRBJ2-7; D is ambiguous. CDR1 and CDR2 from the germline V gene are MNHEY and SMNVEV (reference sequence). Deletions cut 2 bases from V and 0 bases from J, with 8 bases between. There are 14 residues in the CDR3.

This rearrangement joins TRBV5-4 to TRBJ2-7; D is unresolved. The CDR3 covers 13 residues. Trimming left V 4 bases short and J 4 bases short, with 12 bases between. CDR1 is SGHNT, CDR2 YYREEE, per germline (reference sequence). For the CDR3, the DNA is TGTGCCAGCAGCCAATCTCTGGCTTACGAGCAGTACTTC. It codes for CASSQSLAYEQYF. The variable domain in full, completed from reference TRBV5-4 and TRBJ2-7, reads ETGVTQSPTHLIKTRGQQVTLRCSSQSGHNTVSWYQQALGQGPQFIFQYYREEENGRGNFPPRFSGLQFPNYSSELNVNALELDDSALYLCASSQSLAYEQYFGPGTRLTVT.

V gene TRBV5-4 combines with J gene TRBJ1-3, with D perhaps TRBD1 (6 bases). CDR3 length equals 15 residues. The germline CDR1 and CDR2 sequences are SGHNT and YYREEE (reference sequence). The V end was cut by 1 base, the J end by 3 bases, with 11 bases between. CDR3 protein: CASSLSQGFGNTIYF. Written as DNA, the CDR3 is TGTGCCAGCAGCTTGTCCCAGGGGTTTGGAAACACCATATATTTT.

This chain connects TRBV20-1 to TRBJ2-7, with D hard to call. V was clipped by 3 bases and J by 2 bases, with 8 bases between them. CDR3 length: 12 residues. The germline V gene encodes CDR1 DFQATT and CDR2 SNEGSKA (reference sequence). CDR3 coding DNA: TGCAGTGCTAGTTCACACACCTACGAGCAGTACTTC. Its protein product is CSASSHTYEQYF.

This chain uses TRBV27 with TRBJ2-7; D might be TRBD2 (5 bases). This CDR3 contains 15 residues. Germline CDR1 is MNHEY and CDR2 is SMNVEV (reference sequence). Trimming removed 2 bases at V and 5 bases at J, with 16 bases between. In DNA form, the CDR3 reads TGTGCCAGCAGTTTAGGAGGACGTCAAATTAACGAGCAGTACTTC. Protein: CASSLGGRQINEQYF.

This chain connects TRBV11-2 to TRBJ2-1; D possibly corresponds to TRBD1 (6 bases). Germline V gene data show CDR1 as SGHAT and CDR2 as FQNNGV. V was cut by 5 bases and J by 0 bases, with 14 bases left in between. The CDR3 loop spans 16 amino acids. The CDR3, as DNA: TGTGCCAGCAGCCTTGCGACAGGTGTCTCCTACAATGAGCAGTTCTTC. Protein product: CASSLATGVSYNEQFF.

The rearrangement uses TRBV6-5 and TRBJ2-7; tentative D call: TRBD2 (6 bases). Germline CDR1 MNHEY, CDR2 SVGAGI. The CDR3 consists of 14 residues. Deletions cut 2 bases from V and 2 bases from J, with 10 bases between. CDR3 DNA: TGTGCCAGCAGTTACCGCGGGGAAACCTACGAGCAGTACTTC. Encoded protein: CASSYRGETYEQYF.

J is TRBJ2-1 and V is TRBV5-6; 9 bases are a match to TRBD2. The CDR3 length is 15 residues. CDR1 and CDR2 from the germline V gene are SGHDT and YYEEEE. V dropped 0 bases and J dropped 5; count of bases not matched to a gene: 3. The CDR3: CASSLGGGVNNEQFF. As DNA, the CDR3 is TGTGCCAGCAGCTTGGGCGGGGGGGTCAACAATGAGCAGTTCTTC.

This clone was detected only a few times. Other nucleotide sequences from this sample produce the same CDR3. This rearrangement joins TRBV4-1 to TRBJ1-6; 8 nucleotides agree with TRBD1. Germline assignment: CDR1 MGHRA and CDR2 YSYEKL. CDR3 length: 17 residues. Trimming cost V 0 bases and J 7 bases; bases outside gene matches: 8. The CDR3 loop is CASSQEGRTGLNSPLHF. CDR3 sequence (DNA): TGCGCCAGCAGCCAAGAGGGAAGGACAGGGCTCAATTCACCCCTCCACTTT.